The sequence of this TCR beta chain was determined in a study of neurological immune-mediated disorders. By 5'RACE with 10-nucleotide random UMIs, the cDNA was made. Each CDR3 protein gets one entry after TCRdb re-called the 5' RACE reads with MiXCR. The data contain about 90,000 distinct CDR3 sequences, less than 15% of them singletons. In its sample, this clonotype was seen many times. Its antigen is as yet unknown. Sample time point: longitudinal time-point 2. From germline, CDR1 is SGHRS and CDR2 YFSETQ. Trimming left V 0 bases short and J 1 base short, with 19 bases between. This CDR3 has 18 amino acids. Study outcomes and limitations: Whereas HTLV-1-associated myelopathy showed the most TCR clonal expansion, multiple sclerosis showed the least, with levels below those of healthy controls.

The J gene is TRBJ1-2, the V gene TRBV5-1, with unresolved D. What was sequenced was PBMCs. The origin of this receptor is a female donor with HTLV-1-associated myelopathy (HAM/TSP). CDR3 sequence reads: CASSLDIGSPLFNYGYTF. As DNA, the CDR3 is TGCGCCAGCAGCTTGGATATAGGTTCTCCCCTCTTTAACTATGGCTACACCTTC. The full variable domain, rest sourced from reference TRBV5-1 and TRBJ1-2, is KAGVTQTPRYLIKTRGQQVTLSCSPISGHRSVSWYQQTPGQGLQFLFEYFSETQRNKGNFPGRFSGRQFSNSRSEMNVSTLELGDSALYLCASSLDIGSPLFNYGYTFGSGTRLTVV.